The subject of this entry is one TCR beta chain. The data belong to a study of blood T cell repertoires in COVID-19. Study-wide context: Acute-phase and convalescent COVID-19 samples originated in the United States, Italy and Spain.

CDR1 is LNHDA, CDR2 SQIVND, per germline (reference sequence). The CDR3 runs 14 residues. V lost 5 bases to trimming and J lost 0 bases, with 8 bases between them. As processed by the authors: It was from reference gene primer amplification that nucleated cell counts were estimated. Sequencing was performed with immunoSEQ multiplex PCR; in TCRdb, only in-frame clones are kept and a portion is missing. D and trimming were read from the DNA, whereas the V and J calls and clone size are those reported in that table. This table has about 82,000 clones, around 78% appearing once. This sequence originates from a man aged 55 to 70 with COVID-19, enrolled during active disease. The rearrangement uses TRBV19 and TRBJ1-3; D remains unclear. Sequencing was done on a sample of peripheral blood. The CDR3 protein is CASSPAGSGNTIYF. The DNA for the CDR3 is TGTGCCAGTAGTCCCGCCGGCTCTGGAAACACCATATATTTT.